This TCR beta chain was sequenced during a study of blood T cell repertoires in COVID-19. Overall study: PBMCs, B-cell-depleted T cells, or T cells were the source of the cDNA or gDNA that made up the material.

V was clipped by 2 bases and J by 5 bases; unmatched bases: 5. Looked up from germline, CDR1 is GTSNPN and CDR2 is SVGIG (reference sequence). CDR3 length: 13 amino acids. Profiling relied on immunoSEQ multiplex PCR, and the TCRdb table lists in-frame clones only, not all of them. The sample includes about 100,000 clones, 85% to 95% of them seen just once. The sequencing input was peripheral blood. This TCR derives from a man aged 45-65 years with active COVID-19. V usage is TRBV30 and J usage is TRBJ1-1, with 7 nucleotides matching TRBD1. CDR3 loop: CAWSRQGGTEAFF. The CDR3 region has the DNA TGTGCCTGGAGTCGACAGGGCGGGACTGAAGCTTTCTTT. Combining the CDR3 with reference TRBV30 and TRBJ1-1 gives the whole variable domain SQTIHQWPATLVQPVGSPLSLECTVEGTSNPNLYWYRQAAGRGLQLLFYSVGIGQISSEVPQNLSASRPQDRQFILSSKKLLLSDSGFYLCAWSRQGGTEAFFGQGTRLTVV.